This entry features one TCR beta chain sequence. The clone's antigen remains unknown. No qualities accompany the bases; no much larger clone lies one base away. The receptor library was made with the immunoSEQ multiplex PCR assay. TCRdb holds this immuneACCESS table with in-frame rearrangements only. Some clones are missing; in checked studies, unresolved V genes explain under half, and the rest has no known cause. Within this sample are about 80,000 clones, with around nine tenths of them counted one time only. Clones ranked in the top ten supply 0.41% of the sample. This sample stems from a study of technical replicates of blood from several donors (dated by TCRdb to 2017 to 2019). Inclusive of the bounding cysteine and phenylalanine, the CDR3 is 11 residues long. Only the CDR3 part of the read is kept: 33 bases, read in frame from the first base. Trimming at the junction amounts to 2 bases on V and 9 bases on J, and the germline ends lie 5 bases apart. CDR1 and CDR2 are drawn from the germline V gene: SNHLY, FYNNEI.

The rearranged chain carries TRBV2 and TRBJ2-1; TRBD1 is perhaps the D gene, given 5 matching bases. The receptor's source is a human donor in good health. The specimen sequenced was T cells isolated from PBMCs. This receptor carries the CDR3 CASSEQGEQFF. DNA sequence: TGTGCCAGCAGTGAACAGGGTGAGCAGTTCTTC. The full variable domain, with segments outside the CDR3 supplied by the reference TRBV2 and TRBJ2-1 proteins, appears as EPEVTQTPSHQVTQMGQEVILRCVPISNHLYFYWYRQILGQKVEFLVSFYNNEISEKSEIFDDQFSVERPDGSNFTLKIRSTKLEDSAMYFCASSEQGEQFFGPGTRLTVL.